This T cell receptor (beta chain) derives from a study of T cells in Graves' hyperthyroidism and ophthalmopathy. Germline V gives CDR1 MNHEY, CDR2 SVGAGI. The V gene end was trimmed by 0 bases and the J gene end by 0 bases; junction bases not matched to a gene: 8. The CDR3 consists of 18 residues. Study-wide results and caveats: The model forecast ophthalmopathy, anticipating it by a median approximately 6.1 months before onset. Blood also showed most of the thyroid clonotypes that were expanded above 0.001.

TCR beta CDR3 region amplification was performed from RNA transcripts. The HTBI primer set drove a first-round RT-PCR of the TCR CDR3. TCRdb reprocessed the multiplex PCR reads via MiXCR and lists one record per CDR3 protein. The sample holds 400,000 to 500,000 distinct CDR3 sequences, under 15% seen once. This clonotype showed up many times. Its antigen is still unknown. Diagnosis relied on clinical symptoms, serum thyroxine and TRAb, thyroid ultrasound and orbital computed tomography. The sample taken for sequencing was blood. The rearrangement links TRBV6-5 to TRBJ1-3; 7 bases are shared with TRBD1. This sequence was found in a man younger than 35 with Graves' ophthalmopathy. CDR3 sequence reads: CASSYSRDSTLSGNTIYF. The CDR3 bases are TGTGCCAGCAGTTACTCACGGGACAGTACTCTCTCTGGAAACACCATATATTTT.